The 10 T cell receptor beta chains presented below share a single source sample, sequenced in a study of blood T cell repertoires in COVID-19. Here immunoSEQ multiplex PCR was the method, and the copy in TCRdb shows in-frame clones only, minus some. Among about 200,000 clones, 80% to 90% were seen once, and the ten largest hold 10% to 11%. The sequencing sample was made of peripheral blood. The receptors derive from a human donor with active or convalescent COVID-19. The donor label of this sample is uncertain.

The CDR3 DNA reads as TGTGCCAGCAGCTTAGTGGGCAGGGGGATTGACGAGCAGTACTTC. It translates to CASSLVGRGIDEQYF. The V gene is TRBV7-2, the J gene TRBJ2-7; 7 bases are a match to TRBD1. J gave up 5 bases and V 1 base, and 8 bases lay outside the gene matches. The CDR3 extends over 15 amino acids. CDR1 is SGHTA, CDR2 FQGNSA, per germline.

The V and J genes are TRBV3-1 (or the pseudogene TRBV3-2) and TRBJ2-4; D uncertain. The germline V and J ends were trimmed by 1 base and 0 bases, with 10 bases remaining between them. The CDR3 is made up of 16 amino acids. Germline CDR1 and CDR2: LGHDT and YNNKEL (reference sequence). The CDR3 DNA is TGTGCCAGCAGCCAAGTTTCAGGAATAGCCAAAAACATTCAGTACTTC. Encoded protein: CASSQVSGIAKNIQYF.

The rearrangement uses TRBV19 and TRBJ1-2; 7 nucleotides match TRBD1. The CDR3 has 13 residues. The germline V gene encodes CDR1 LNHDA and CDR2 SQIVND (reference sequence). Trimming at V came to 5 bases and at J to 6 bases, leaving 6 bases not matched to a gene. Here the CDR3 reads CASSVVQGDGYTF. In nucleotides, the CDR3 is TGTGCCAGTAGTGTTGTCCAGGGGGATGGCTACACCTTC.

This clone was detected once. This rearrangement joins TRBV27 to TRBJ2-4, with 12 nucleotides matching TRBD2. With 5 bases clipped from V and 0 bases from J, the junction kept 8 bases outside the gene matches. The CDR3 contains 18 residues. The germline gives CDR1 MNHEY, CDR2 SMNVEV (reference sequence). The CDR3 DNA sequence: TGTGCCAGCAGTCCCGGACTAGCGGGGCTGCTAGCCAAAAACATTCAGTACTTC. It yields the protein CASSPGLAGLLAKNIQYF.

The rearrangement joins TRBV19 to TRBJ2-1, with TRBD2 identical over 7 bases. V dropped 2 bases and J dropped 5; count of bases not matched to a gene: 3. Germline-derived CDR1 and CDR2 are LNHDA and SQIVND (reference sequence). CDR3 length equals 14 residues. The DNA of the CDR3 is TGTGCCAGTAGTATACTCCTAGCGGACAATGAGCAGTTCTTC. Translating gives CASSILLADNEQFF.

This chain uses TRBV28 with TRBJ1-5; no reliable D call. V lost 3 bases and J 7 bases, leaving 7 bases between the germline ends. CDR3 length equals 12 residues. CDR1 is MDHEN and CDR2 is SYDVKM in the germline V gene. CDR3 amino acids: CASSFGYQPQHF. As DNA, the CDR3 is TGTGCCAGCAGTTTCGGTTACCAGCCCCAGCATTTT.

In DNA, the CDR3 is TGTGCCAGCAAACCCGATCTACTAGCGGGGTACCCAGATACGCAGTATTTT. Protein: CASKPDLLAGYPDTQYF. The rearrangement links TRBV2 to TRBJ2-3; TRBD2 matches at 10 bases. The CDR3 is 17 residues long. Trimming at V came to 7 bases and at J to 4 bases, leaving 14 bases not matched to a gene. Germline assignment: CDR1 SNHLY and CDR2 FYNNEI. Full variable domain (outside the CDR3, taken from reference TRBV2 and TRBJ2-3): EPEVTQTPSHQVTQMGQEVILRCVPISNHLYFYWYRQILGQKVEFLVSFYNNEISEKSEIFDDQFSVERPDGSNFTLKIRSTKLEDSAMYFCASKPDLLAGYPDTQYFGPGTRLTVL.

This clone showed up just a few times. The chain is built from TRBV6-5 and TRBJ2-5; D is possibly TRBD2 (5 bases). The germline V gene encodes CDR1 MNHEY and CDR2 SVGAGI. V lost 6 bases and J lost 5, with 13 bases in between. There are 13 residues in the CDR3. The CDR3 loop reads CASSILVGETQYF. The CDR3 DNA follows: TGTGCCAGCAGCATACTAGTAGGGGAGACCCAGTACTTC.

The table lists this clone with a count of one. The rearrangement links TRBV2 to TRBJ1-2; 9 bases fit TRBD1. CDR3 length: 20 amino acids. Trimming cost V 5 bases and J 0 bases; bases outside gene matches: 19. The germline CDR1 and CDR2 sequences are SNHLY and FYNNEI. The CDR3 is CASSQGHTPGQGISNYGYTF. In nucleotides, the CDR3 is TGTGCCAGCAGTCAGGGTCACACCCCGGGACAGGGCATATCTAACTATGGCTACACCTTC. Complete variable domain (other parts from reference TRBV2 and TRBJ1-2): EPEVTQTPSHQVTQMGQEVILRCVPISNHLYFYWYRQILGQKVEFLVSFYNNEISEKSEIFDDQFSVERPDGSNFTLKIRSTKLEDSAMYFCASSQGHTPGQGISNYGYTFGSGTRLTVV.

The table lists this clone with many counts. The CDR3 loop reads CASSESAGKTEAFF. The CDR3 nucleotides read TGCGCCAGCAGTGAGTCCGCAGGGAAAACTGAAGCTTTCTTT. The chain recombines TRBV10-1 with TRBJ1-1; D might be TRBD1 (5 bases). CDR1 is WNHNN and CDR2 is SYGVQD in the germline V gene (reference sequence). The germline V and J ends were trimmed by 0 bases and 5 bases, with 10 bases remaining between them. The CDR3 consists of 14 residues.